The source of this T cell receptor (beta chain) is a study of cytomegalovirus exposure and HLA in healthy donors. Study-level results: Later analysis demonstrated an association between a missense DCLRE1C variant and TCR beta V- and J-gene trimming. For most subjects, TCR beta sequences were reported to predict HLA-A and HLA-B alleles with accuracy.

CDR3 length: 14 residues. Germline CDR1 reads LNHDA; CDR2 reads SQIVND (reference sequence). Trimming at V came to 7 bases and at J to 3 bases, leaving 7 bases not matched to a gene. These donors, healthy bone marrow donors, were studied. These donors counted as nominally healthy when sampled, but unrecorded immune exposures were likely. The PCR had 60 Vbeta and 13 Jbeta primers. Assay used: immunoSEQ multiplex PCR; TCRdb lists only in-frame clones, some missing. The sample shows about 88,000 clones, approximately 71% of them seen only once. About this clone itself: The antigen is undetermined.

The sequence came from a woman aged 18 to 35 in good health and CMV-seropositive. The chain joins TRBV19 to TRBJ1-2, with TRBD1 matching 8 bases. Sequenced material: PBMCs. The CDR3 region is CASTRDRRDYGYTF. The CDR3 DNA reads TGTGCCAGTACTCGGGACAGGAGGGACTATGGCTACACCTTC.